A single sample gave rise to the 11 T cell receptor beta chains below, sequenced in a study of cytomegalovirus exposure and HLA in healthy donors. PCR employed 60 Vbeta and 13 Jbeta primers. The assay was immunoSEQ multiplex PCR, and TCRdb's table has in-frame clones only and misses some. The repertoire holds roughly 100,000 clones, with roughly 73% as singletons. The specimen was PBMCs. Receptor source: a man between 35 and 55 years old in good health and CMV-seronegative.

This clone showed up just once. V and J are TRBV7-9 and TRBJ1-5; D might be TRBD1 (5 bases). Germline CDR1 reads SEHNR; CDR2 reads FQNEAQ (reference sequence). This CDR3 has 13 residues. Trimming stripped 5 bases from V and 4 bases from J, with 9 bases between. The CDR3 spells CASSPGGNQPQHF. The CDR3 coding sequence is TGTGCCAGCAGCCCGGGGGGTAATCAGCCCCAGCATTTT.

This clone was counted between two and nine times. The chain uses TRBV19 and TRBJ1-2, with D tentatively TRBD1 (5 bases). The CDR3 runs to 15 residues. CDR1 is LNHDA and CDR2 is SQIVND in the germline V gene (reference sequence). V lost 3 bases to trimming and J lost 4 bases, with 15 bases between them. The DNA of the CDR3 is TGTGCCAGTAGTATCGACGTGACAGAACTCTATGGCTACACCTTC. Its translation: CASSIDVTELYGYTF.

CDR3 coding DNA: TGTGCCAGCAGCAACAGGGACCTGGAGCAGTACTTC. Translation: CASSNRDLEQYF. The chain recombines TRBV11-2 with TRBJ2-7; TRBD1 might be the D (6 bases). The ends were cut back, 5 bases at V and 7 bases at J, with 12 bases in the middle. CDR1 is SGHAT and CDR2 is FQNNGV in the germline V gene. The CDR3 loop spans 12 amino acids. Full variable domain (outside the CDR3, taken from reference TRBV11-2 and TRBJ2-7): EAGVAQSPRYKIIEKRQSVAFWCNPISGHATLYWYQQILGQGPKLLIQFQNNGVVDDSQLPKDRFSAERLKGVDSTLKIQPAKLEDSAVYLCASSNRDLEQYFGPGTRLTVT.

This clone was picked up one time. V gene TRBV19 combines with J gene TRBJ1-2; TRBD1 matches at 9 bases. Germline assignment: CDR1 LNHDA and CDR2 SQIVND (reference sequence). V gave up 5 bases and J gave up 1 base; unmatched junction bases: 5. This CDR3 contains 15 residues. In nucleotides, the CDR3 is TGTGCCAGTAGTGACGGACAGGGGCGTAACTATGGCTACACCTTC. Its translation: CASSDGQGRNYGYTF.

V usage is TRBV19 and J usage is TRBJ1-1, with D possibly being TRBD1 (6 bases). Trimming shortened V by 5 bases and J by 0 bases, and 13 bases separated the two germline ends. This CDR3 spans 15 amino acids. Germline V gives CDR1 LNHDA, CDR2 SQIVND (reference sequence). CDR3: CASSETGEMNTEAFF. CDR3 DNA: TGTGCCAGTAGTGAGACAGGCGAGATGAACACTGAAGCTTTCTTT.

This clone was counted once. This chain links TRBV4-1 with TRBJ1-1; no clear D. The ends were cut back, 1 base at V and 6 bases at J, with 9 bases in the middle. The CDR3 is 13 amino acids. Per the germline V gene, CDR1 is MGHRA and CDR2 is YSYEKL. The CDR3 nucleotides read TGCGCCAGCAGCCAAGGAGTACGTTCTGAAGCTTTCTTT. Translation: CASSQGVRSEAFF.

V gene TRBV19 combines with J gene TRBJ1-2; tentative D call: TRBD1 (5 bases). V lost 7 bases, J lost 5 bases, and 17 bases lay in between. This CDR3 is 14 amino acids long. CDR1 and CDR2 from the germline V gene are LNHDA and SQIVND (reference sequence). CDR3 in amino acids: CASMGLPGLYGYTF. In DNA, the CDR3 is TGTGCCAGTATGGGCCTCCCAGGGCTATATGGCTACACCTTC.

This clone was picked up a small number of times. The V call is TRBV27, the J call TRBJ2-5; 8 nucleotides align to TRBD2. CDR1 and CDR2 from the germline V gene are MNHEY and SMNVEV (reference sequence). This CDR3 spans 14 amino acids. Trimming took 9 bases from V and 3 from J; bases not matched to a gene: 9. In DNA, the CDR3 is TGTGCCAGTCGCACAGGGCGGGGGGAAGAGACCCAGTACTTC. This encodes CASRTGRGEETQYF.

V is TRBV23-1 and J is TRBJ2-3; 11 bases agree with TRBD2. TRBV23-1 is assigned to the ORF class and has an uncertain function. V lost 0 bases, J lost 1 base, and 3 bases stayed unmatched. This CDR3 contains 17 residues. The CDR3 spells CASSQSTSGGCTDTQYF. As DNA, the CDR3 is TGCGCCAGCAGTCAATCCACTAGCGGGGGATGCACAGATACGCAGTATTTT.

The gene calls are TRBV19 and TRBJ1-4; possibly TRBD1 for D (6 bases). This CDR3 comprises 14 residues. Germline CDR1 is LNHDA and CDR2 is SQIVND (reference sequence). V lost 5 bases, J lost 0 bases, and 7 bases lay in between. The CDR3, as DNA: TGTGCCAGTAGTGGGACATCAACTAATGAAAAACTGTTTTTT. It is translated as CASSGTSTNEKLFF.

This clone has more than one count but fewer than ten. This chain joins TRBV29-1 and TRBJ1-1; no definite D call. The CDR3 length is 13 residues. CDR1 SQVTM and CDR2 ANQGSEA come from the germline V gene. The V end was cut by 3 bases, the J end by 5 bases, with 13 bases between. The CDR3 DNA reads TGCAGCGTTGATTCGTCAGGCGTAACTGAAGCTTTCTTT. This translates into CSVDSSGVTEAFF.